The following is a T cell receptor beta chain sequence with its context. Germline CDR1 and CDR2: SGHTA and FQGTGA. There are 15 residues in the CDR3. V lost 5 bases and J lost 2, with 14 bases in between. Method: immunoSEQ multiplex PCR; TCRdb's copy keeps in-frame clones and lacks some. The table lists about 270,000 clones, roughly nine tenths of them singletons, with 2.4% in the top ten. These data are taken from a study of blood T cell repertoires in COVID-19. This TCR came from a young woman who had recovered from COVID-19. The J gene is TRBJ2-3, the V gene TRBV7-3; D may be TRBD2 (7 bases). The specimen sequenced was PBMCs or T cells enriched from blood (not recorded which). CDR3 region: CASSPWGGPTDTQYF. The CDR3 DNA sequence: TGTGCCAGCAGCCCGTGGGGGGGCCCCACAGATACGCAGTATTTT. The full variable domain, with the rest looked up from reference TRBV7-3 and TRBJ2-3, is GAGVSQTPSNKVTEKGKYVELRCDPISGHTALYWYRQSLGQGPEFLIYFQGTGAADDSGLPNDRFFAVRPEGSVSTLKIQRTERGDSAVYLCASSPWGGPTDTQYFGPGTRLTVL.